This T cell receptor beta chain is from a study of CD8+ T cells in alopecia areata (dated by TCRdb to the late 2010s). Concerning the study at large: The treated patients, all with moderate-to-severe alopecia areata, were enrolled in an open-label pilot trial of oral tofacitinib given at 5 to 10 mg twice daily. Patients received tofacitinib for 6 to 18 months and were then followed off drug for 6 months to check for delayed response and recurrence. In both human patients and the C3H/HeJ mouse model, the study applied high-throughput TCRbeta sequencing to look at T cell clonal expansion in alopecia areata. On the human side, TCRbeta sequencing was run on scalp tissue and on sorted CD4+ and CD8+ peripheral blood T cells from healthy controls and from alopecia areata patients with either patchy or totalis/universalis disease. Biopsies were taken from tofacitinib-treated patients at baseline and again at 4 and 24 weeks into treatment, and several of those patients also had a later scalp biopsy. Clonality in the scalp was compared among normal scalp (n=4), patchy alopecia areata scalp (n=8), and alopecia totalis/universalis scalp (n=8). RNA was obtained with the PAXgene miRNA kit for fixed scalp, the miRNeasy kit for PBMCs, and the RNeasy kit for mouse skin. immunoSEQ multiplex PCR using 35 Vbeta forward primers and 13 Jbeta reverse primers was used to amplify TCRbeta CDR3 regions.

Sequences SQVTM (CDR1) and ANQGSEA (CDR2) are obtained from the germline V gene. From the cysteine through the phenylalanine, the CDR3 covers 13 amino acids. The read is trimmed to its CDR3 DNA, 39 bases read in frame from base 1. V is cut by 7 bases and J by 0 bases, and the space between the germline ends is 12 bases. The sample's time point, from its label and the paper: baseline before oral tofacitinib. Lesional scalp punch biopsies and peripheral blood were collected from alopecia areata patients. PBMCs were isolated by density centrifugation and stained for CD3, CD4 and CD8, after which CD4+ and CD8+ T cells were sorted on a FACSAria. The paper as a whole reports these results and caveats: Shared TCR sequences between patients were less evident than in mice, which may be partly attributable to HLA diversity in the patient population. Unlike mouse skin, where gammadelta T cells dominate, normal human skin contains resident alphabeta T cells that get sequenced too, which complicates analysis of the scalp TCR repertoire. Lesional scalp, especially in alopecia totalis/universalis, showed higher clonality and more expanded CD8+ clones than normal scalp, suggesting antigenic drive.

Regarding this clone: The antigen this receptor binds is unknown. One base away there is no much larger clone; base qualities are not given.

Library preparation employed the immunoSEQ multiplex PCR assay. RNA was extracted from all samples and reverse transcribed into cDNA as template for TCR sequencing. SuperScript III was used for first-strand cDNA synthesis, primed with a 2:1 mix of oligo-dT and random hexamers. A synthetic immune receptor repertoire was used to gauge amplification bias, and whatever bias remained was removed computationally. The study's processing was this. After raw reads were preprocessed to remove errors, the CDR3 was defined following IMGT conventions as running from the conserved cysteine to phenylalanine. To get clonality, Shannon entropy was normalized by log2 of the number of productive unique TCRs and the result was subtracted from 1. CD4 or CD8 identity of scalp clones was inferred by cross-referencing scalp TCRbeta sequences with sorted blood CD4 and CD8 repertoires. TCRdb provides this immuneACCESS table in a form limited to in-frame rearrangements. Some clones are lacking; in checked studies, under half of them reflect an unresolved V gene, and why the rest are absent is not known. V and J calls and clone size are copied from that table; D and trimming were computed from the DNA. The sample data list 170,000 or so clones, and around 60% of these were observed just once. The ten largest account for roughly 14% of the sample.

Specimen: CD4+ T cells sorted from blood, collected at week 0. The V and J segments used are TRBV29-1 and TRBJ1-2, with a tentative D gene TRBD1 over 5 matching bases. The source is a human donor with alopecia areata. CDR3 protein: CSAMGGTNYGYTF. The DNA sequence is TGCAGCGCCATGGGGGGAACTAACTATGGCTACACCTTC.